Each of the 7 T cell receptor beta chains below was sequenced from the same sample in a study of radiation and T cells in renal cell carcinoma. The time point: baseline pretreatment blood. Treatment reported: 15 Gy SBRT to primary tumor, nephrectomy 4 weeks later. Generated by immunoSEQ multiplex PCR, the TCRdb table keeps only in-frame clones and is missing some. The sample records approximately 120,000 clones, about four fifths being singletons. The sample here was blood, taken from a patient whose treatment included radiotherapy and nephrectomy. All receptors derive from a woman in her sixties with renal cell carcinoma.

The V and J genes are TRBV5-1 and TRBJ2-2; perhaps TRBD1 as D (6 bases). The CDR3 spans 15 residues. The V end lost 4 bases, the J end lost 1 base, and 11 bases lay between the germline ends. Germline V gene sequence: CDR1 SGHRS, CDR2 YFSETQ. The CDR3 here is CASSVQGENTGELFF. The CDR3 DNA reads TGCGCCAGCAGCGTACAGGGTGAGAACACCGGGGAGCTGTTTTTT. Filled out from reference TRBV5-1 and TRBJ2-2, the complete variable domain reads KAGVTQTPRYLIKTRGQQVTLSCSPISGHRSVSWYQQTPGQGLQFLFEYFSETQRNKGNFPGRFSGRQFSNSRSEMNVSTLELGDSALYLCASSVQGENTGELFFGEGSRLTVL.

The sample holds one count of this clone. The CDR3 reads CASSQEDLPSVDTIYF. The CDR3 coding sequence is TGTGCCAGCAGCCAAGAAGACTTACCAAGCGTGGACACCATATATTTT. The chain couples TRBV14 to TRBJ1-3; D gene ambiguous. Between the trimmed V and J ends, which lost 0 bases and 8 bases, there was a span of 17 bases. The CDR3 runs 16 residues. CDR1 and CDR2 from the germline V gene are SGHDN and FVKESK.

V gene TRBV7-2 combines with J gene TRBJ1-2; D is ambiguous. Trimming cost V 5 bases and J 0 bases, with 13 bases left between them. Germline V gives CDR1 SGHTA, CDR2 FQGNSA. This CDR3 has 15 amino acids. The CDR3 protein is CASSPISASNYGYTF. DNA for the CDR3: TGTGCCAGCAGCCCTATCTCAGCCTCTAACTATGGCTACACCTTC.

The chain couples TRBV18 to TRBJ2-5, with D possibly matching TRBD1 (5 bases). Per the germline V gene, CDR1 is KGHSH and CDR2 is LQKENI. Trimming took off 3 bases at V and 5 bases at J, with 13 bases between the two ends. The CDR3 covers 14 residues. CDR3 DNA sequence: TGTGCCAGCTCACCGGTTGGCAGGGATGAGACCCAGTACTTC. Its translation is CASSPVGRDETQYF.

The rearrangement uses TRBV7-3 and TRBJ2-7, with D maybe TRBD1 (6 bases). Deletions cut 0 bases from V and 6 bases from J, with 12 bases between. This CDR3 contains 14 residues. Germline values: CDR1 SGHTA, CDR2 FQGTGA. CDR3 residues: CASSLTLGGSEQYF. The CDR3 DNA sequence: TGTGCCAGCAGCTTAACGTTAGGGGGAAGCGAGCAGTACTTC.

The CDR3 nucleotides are TGTGCCACCAGCAGAGATCTGGGGCGAATGAACACTGAAGCTTTCTTT. Protein product: CATSRDLGRMNTEAFF. The chain couples TRBV15 to TRBJ1-1, with a tentative D call TRBD1 (5 bases). Germline V CDR1 and CDR2: LNHNV, YYDKDF (reference sequence). The CDR3 covers 16 residues. V was trimmed by 0 bases and J by 0 bases, leaving 11 bases between them.

This clone was counted a few times. The same CDR3 also results from other DNA sequences found in this sample. The genes are TRBV18 and TRBJ1-3, with D perhaps matching TRBD1 (6 bases). Germline values: CDR1 KGHSH, CDR2 LQKENI. V was shortened by 6 bases and J by 1 base, with 10 bases between the two germline ends. The CDR3 consists of 14 residues. The CDR3 nucleotides read TGTGCCAGCTCTCCAGGGACATCTGGAAACACCATATATTTT. Encoded protein: CASSPGTSGNTIYF. Using reference TRBV18 and TRBJ1-3 for the parts outside the CDR3, the full variable domain is NAGVMQNPRHLVRRRGQEARLRCSPMKGHSHVYWYRQLPEEGLKFMVYLQKENIIDESGMPKERFSAEFPKEGPSILRIQQVVRGDSAAYFCASSPGTSGNTIYFGEGSWLTVV.